A single T cell receptor (beta chain) is shown here with its context. Its antigen remains unknown. Profiling that covered TCR beta VDJ and CDR3 relied on genomic DNA as its template. Each CDR3 protein is one row after TCRdb ran MiXCR on the reads. The table records 130,000 or so distinct CDR3 sequences, about 40% of them present only once. CDR1 is SNHLY, CDR2 FYNNEI, per germline. The CDR3 is 14 amino acids. V shed 7 bases, J shed 3 bases, and the junction held 4 bases outside the gene matches. The source of the sample is a study of CD8+CD57+ T cells in acquired aplastic anemia. General study results and limits: The study found no significant CD8+ Simpson's diversity difference between patients and controls.

The authors sequenced patients whose flow cytometry had shown CD8+CD57+ cell expansion. The source is a human donor with aplastic anemia. Sequencing was carried out using sorted CD4+, CD8+, or CD8+CD57+ T cells (not recorded which) from PBMCs. This chain uses TRBV2 with TRBJ1-2; 11 bases align to TRBD1. The CDR3 reads CASTGDRGDYGYTF. The CDR3 DNA reads as TGTGCCAGCACCGGGGACAGGGGGGACTATGGCTACACCTTC.